The 15 T cell receptor beta chains listed next were all sequenced from one sample in a study of T cell changes during pregnancy in multiple sclerosis. Some clones are missing from TCRdb's copy, which holds only in-frame ones; the method was immunoSEQ multiplex PCR. This sample carries approximately 90,000 clones, approximately 91% of them seen once, and the ten largest clones take roughly 2.5%. The sample was peripheral blood, taken in the first trimester of pregnancy. These receptors came from a female donor with multiple sclerosis, enrolled in a pregnancy study.

The genes are TRBV5-1 and TRBJ2-4; 8 nucleotides agree with TRBD2. J was trimmed by 6 bases and V by 3 bases; bases with no gene match: 14. The CDR3 length is 17 residues. Germline CDR1 is SGHRS and CDR2 is YFSETQ. The CDR3 here is CASSSVSGIHLGNIQYF. CDR3 in DNA: TGCGCCAGCAGCTCGGTTAGCGGGATCCATTTGGGAAACATTCAGTACTTC.

This rearrangement joins TRBV2 to TRBJ1-2; unclear D gene. Per the germline V gene, CDR1 is SNHLY and CDR2 is FYNNEI. The CDR3 runs to 13 residues. V was pared by 7 bases and J by 8 bases, with 17 bases between. DNA of the CDR3: TGTGCCAGCAAGTTGCGGGGAGCTGGCGGCTACACCTTC. Translating gives CASKLRGAGGYTF.

This chain joins TRBV5-4 and TRBJ2-4, with 9 nucleotides matching TRBD1. The V segment lost 0 bases and the J segment 7 bases; nucleotides outside the gene matches: 8. Germline-derived CDR1 and CDR2 are SGHNT and YYREEE (reference sequence). The CDR3 runs 16 residues. The CDR3, as DNA: TGTGCCAGCAGCTTGGTTTCGGGGACAGGGCGGAACATTCAGTACTTC. It encodes CASSLVSGTGRNIQYF.

The gene calls are TRBV29-1 and TRBJ1-5; the D gene is possibly TRBD1 (6 bases). The length of the CDR3 is 16 residues. CDR1 SQVTM and CDR2 ANQGSEA come from the germline V gene. Trimming pared 4 bases from V and 1 base from J, leaving 17 bases between. In nucleotides, the CDR3 is TGCAGCGTTGTAATAGGGGGTTCCACGAGCAATCAGCCCCAGCATTTT. This codes for CSVVIGGSTSNQPQHF.

V usage is TRBV9 and J usage is TRBJ1-1; 9 bases match TRBD1. CDR1 and CDR2 from the germline V gene are SGDLS and YYNGEE. The CDR3 runs 16 residues. The V and J ends lost 0 bases and 1 base, in that order; junction bases with no gene match: 4. The chain's CDR3 is CASSVASGQGNTEAFF. The CDR3, as DNA: TGTGCCAGCAGCGTAGCTTCGGGACAGGGGAACACTGAAGCTTTCTTT. Full variable domain (missing parts from reference TRBV9 and TRBJ1-1): DSGVTQTPKHLITATGQRVTLRCSPRSGDLSVYWYQQSLDQGLQFLIQYYNGEERAKGNILERFSAQQFPDLHSELNLSSLELGDSALYFCASSVASGQGNTEAFFGQGTRLTVV.

V usage is TRBV6-1 and J usage is TRBJ1-6; 7 positions agree with TRBD1. Germline V lookup: CDR1 MNHNS, CDR2 SASEGT. This CDR3 has 15 residues. V lost 11 bases and J lost 5; bases outside the gene matches: 12. This CDR3 reads CAGKSAGGNNSPLHF. The CDR3 region has the DNA TGTGCCGGCAAATCAGCAGGGGGTAATAATTCACCCCTCCACTTT.

V gene TRBV19 combines with J gene TRBJ2-1; D is perhaps TRBD2 (7 bases). The germline gives CDR1 LNHDA, CDR2 SQIVND (reference sequence). This CDR3 spans 14 amino acids. Trimming took 8 bases from V and 5 from J, leaving 16 bases between them. The CDR3 nucleotides read TGTGCCAGTTTTGGGGGGGCGGGAAACAATGAGCAGTTCTTC. This codes for CASFGGAGNNEQFF. The variable domain in full, completed from reference TRBV19 and TRBJ2-1, reads DGGITQSPKYLFRKEGQNVTLSCEQNLNHDAMYWYRQDPGQGLRLIYYSQIVNDFQKGDIAEGYSVSREKKESFPLTVTSAQKNPTAFYLCASFGGAGNNEQFFGPGTRLTVL.

The chain has TRBV28 and TRBJ2-2; possible D gene TRBD1, 5 bases. Germline V gene sequence: CDR1 MDHEN, CDR2 SYDVKM. V was clipped by 7 bases and J by 1 base, with 19 bases between them. The CDR3 extends over 17 amino acids. The chain's CDR3 is CASNPPRGLRNTGELFF. The CDR3 coding sequence is TGTGCCAGCAACCCCCCAAGGGGCTTGAGGAACACCGGGGAGCTGTTTTTT.

The chain recombines TRBV5-6 with TRBJ2-7, with D tentatively TRBD1 (7 bases). CDR1 is SGHDT, CDR2 YYEEEE, per germline. V lost 4 bases to trimming and J lost 3 bases, with 11 bases between them. CDR3 size: 13 residues. CDR3 DNA sequence: TGTGCCAGCAGCCCCCAGGGGGGCTACGAGCAGTACTTC. Its translation is CASSPQGGYEQYF.

The chain carries TRBV1 and TRBJ2-3; the table's D gene call, TRBD2, was not cross checked with the DNA. TRBV1 is designated a pseudogene. This CDR3 spans 17 amino acids. The CDR3 DNA sequence: TGCACCAGCAGCCACAAACCGGCTAGCGGGAGCACAGATACGCAGTATTTT. As protein: CTSSHKPASGSTDTQYF.

J is TRBJ1-1 and V is TRBV18; TRBD1 is a possible D gene (6 bases). This CDR3 is built from 12 residues. V was trimmed by 5 bases and J by 7 bases, leaving 11 bases between them. Germline V gene lookup returns CDR1 KGHSH and CDR2 LQKENI. The CDR3 spells CASSGGGVEAFF. The CDR3 nucleotides read TGTGCCAGCTCAGGAGGGGGGGTTGAAGCTTTCTTT.

The chain combines TRBV9 with TRBJ2-2; D is unclear. The CDR3 is 12 amino acids. Per the germline V gene, CDR1 is SGDLS and CDR2 is YYNGEE. Trimming took off 4 bases at V and 2 bases at J, with 3 bases between the two ends. CDR3 in DNA: TGTGCCAGCAGCCTAAACACCGGGGAGCTGTTTTTT. This gives the protein CASSLNTGELFF.

The rearrangement joins TRBV7-3 to TRBJ1-1; no reliable D call. The V end lost 4 bases, the J end lost 1 base, and 7 bases lay between the germline ends. Germline-derived CDR1 and CDR2 are SGHTA and FQGTGA. CDR3 length: 13 residues. CDR3 sequence: CASSSPGNTEAFF. In DNA form, the CDR3 reads TGTGCCAGCAGCTCGCCCGGGAACACTGAAGCTTTCTTT. The whole variable domain, remainder taken from reference TRBV7-3 and TRBJ1-1, is GAGVSQTPSNKVTEKGKYVELRCDPISGHTALYWYRQSLGQGPEFLIYFQGTGAADDSGLPNDRFFAVRPEGSVSTLKIQRTERGDSAVYLCASSSPGNTEAFFGQGTRLTVV.

The CDR3 sequence: CSVRGLAVNEQFF. The CDR3 DNA sequence: TGCAGCGTGAGGGGACTAGCGGTCAATGAGCAGTTCTTC. The chain combines TRBV29-1 with TRBJ2-1, with TRBD2 matching 11 bases. CDR3 size: 13 residues. The V segment lost 6 bases and the J segment 6 bases; nucleotides outside the gene matches: 4. Germline V gene sequence: CDR1 SQVTM, CDR2 ANQGSEA.

The gene calls are TRBV6-5 and TRBJ1-3; TRBD1 might be the D (5 bases). The V gene lost 6 bases and the J gene lost 3 bases, with 15 bases spanning the gap. This CDR3 comprises 15 residues. Germline V gene data show CDR1 as MNHEY and CDR2 as SVGAGI. CDR3 DNA sequence: TGTGCCAGCAGAGCCGGGGGAGGGAGTGGAAACACCATATATTTT. Its protein is CASRAGGGSGNTIYF.